This entry lists 11 T cell receptor beta chains sequenced from one sample in a study of blood T cell repertoires in COVID-19. This table comes from immunoSEQ multiplex PCR, and its TCRdb copy is limited to in-frame clones, with some not included. The table has roughly 150,000 clones, roughly 88% seen once. The sample comprised peripheral blood. The receptors were gathered from a man aged 18 to 30 with COVID-19, enrolled during active disease.

This chain uses TRBV5-1 with TRBJ2-1; 11 bases align to TRBD2. V gave up 3 bases and J gave up 7 bases; unmatched junction bases: 6. This CDR3 is built from 15 residues. The germline gives CDR1 SGHRS, CDR2 YFSETQ. Written as DNA, the CDR3 is TGCGCCAGCAGCTCGACTAGCGGGATGACGAATGAGCAGTTCTTC. It is translated as CASSSTSGMTNEQFF.

The rearrangement uses TRBV19 and TRBJ1-1, with 7 bases that match TRBD1. J gave up 4 bases and V 2 bases, and 4 bases lay outside the gene matches. The CDR3 extends over 14 amino acids. Germline V lookup: CDR1 LNHDA, CDR2 SQIVND (reference sequence). CDR3 in DNA: TGTGCCAGTAGTATAACAGGGGCCGGCACTGAAGCTTTCTTT. As protein: CASSITGAGTEAFF.

This sequence joins TRBV12-5 and TRBJ2-1, with 9 bases matching TRBD1. V was pared by 7 bases and J by 3 bases, with 1 base of the junction left unmatched. The CDR3 is 13 amino acids. Germline V gives CDR1 LGHNT, CDR2 FRNRAP. CDR3 DNA: TGTGCTAGTGTGGGACAGGGCTACAATGAGCAGTTCTTC. Translated, it gives CASVGQGYNEQFF.

The rearrangement uses TRBV7-9 and TRBJ2-6, with a weak D call TRBD2 (5 bases). V was pared by 4 bases and J by 0 bases, with 16 bases between. Germline V CDR1 and CDR2: SEHNR, FQNEAQ (reference sequence). This CDR3 comprises 18 residues. The CDR3 loop is CASSSRVAVGSGANVLTF. The CDR3 DNA is TGTGCCAGCAGCTCGCGGGTGGCTGTCGGCTCTGGGGCCAACGTCCTGACTTTC. Full variable domain (remainder filled in from reference TRBV7-9 and TRBJ2-6): DTGVSQNPRHKITKRGQNVTFRCDPISEHNRLYWYRQTLGQGPEFLTYFQNEAQLEKSRLLSDRFSAERPKGSFSTLEIQRTEQGDSAMYLCASSSRVAVGSGANVLTFGAGSRLTVL.

CDR3 nucleotide sequence: TGTGCCAGCAGCCTGGACCCTACCCAGGACAGGGTTAATTCACCCCTCCACTTT. Its translation is CASSLDPTQDRVNSPLHF. The gene calls are TRBV5-4 and TRBJ1-6, with 8 bases fitting TRBD1. The CDR3 loop spans 18 amino acids. V was clipped by 4 bases and J by 6 bases; unmatched bases: 15. Germline assignment: CDR1 SGHNT and CDR2 YYREEE (reference sequence). The whole variable domain, remainder taken from reference TRBV5-4 and TRBJ1-6, is ETGVTQSPTHLIKTRGQQVTLRCSSQSGHNTVSWYQQALGQGPQFIFQYYREEENGRGNFPPRFSGLQFPNYSSELNVNALELDDSALYLCASSLDPTQDRVNSPLHFGNGTRLTVT.

The chain has TRBV27 and TRBJ2-7; 12 bases agree with TRBD2. V lost 5 bases and J lost 6; bases outside the gene matches: 11. The V gene's germline CDR1 is MNHEY and CDR2 SMNVEV (reference sequence). The CDR3 is 16 residues long. CDR3 in amino acids: CASSQGLAGILGEQYF. In DNA, the CDR3 is TGTGCCAGCAGTCAAGGACTAGCGGGGATCCTCGGCGAGCAGTACTTC.

The chain joins TRBV24-1 to TRBJ1-5; D perhaps matches TRBD1 (5 bases). The CDR3 is 13 amino acids. CDR1 and CDR2 from the germline V gene are KGHDR and SFDVKD. V was shortened by 5 bases and J by 4 bases, with 8 bases between the two germline ends. Here the CDR3 DNA reads TGTGCCACCAGTGTAGCAGGGAATCAGCCCCAGCATTTT. This sequence encodes CATSVAGNQPQHF.

The rearrangement links TRBV9 to TRBJ2-7; tentatively, D is TRBD2 (6 bases). V lost 0 bases and J 1 base, leaving 8 bases between the germline ends. This CDR3 is built from 14 residues. Germline V gives CDR1 SGDLS, CDR2 YYNGEE. CDR3 sequence: CASSVEEGSYEQYF. The CDR3 DNA follows: TGTGCCAGCAGCGTAGAGGAGGGTTCCTACGAGCAGTACTTC. The full variable domain, rest sourced from reference TRBV9 and TRBJ2-7, is DSGVTQTPKHLITATGQRVTLRCSPRSGDLSVYWYQQSLDQGLQFLIQYYNGEERAKGNILERFSAQQFPDLHSELNLSSLELGDSALYFCASSVEEGSYEQYFGPGTRLTVT.

The CDR3 coding sequence is TGTGCCAGCAGTGTTCCCCCGGGGGGGCAGAGCTCTGGAAACACCATATATTTT. This gives the protein CASSVPPGGQSSGNTIYF. The genes are TRBV25-1 and TRBJ1-3; D might be TRBD1 (6 bases). The germline gives CDR1 MGHDK, CDR2 SYGVNS. V was trimmed by 4 bases and J by 0 bases, leaving 19 bases between them. The length of the CDR3 is 18 residues. Looking up the rest from reference TRBV25-1 and TRBJ1-3 gives the full variable domain: EADIYQTPRYLVIGTGKKITLECSQTMGHDKMYWYQQDPGMELHLIHYSYGVNSTEKGDLSSESTVSRIRTEHFPLTLESARPSHTSQYLCASSVPPGGQSSGNTIYFGEGSWLTVV.

This clone was recorded only once. The CDR3 region is CASSTQGSGNTIYF. The DNA for the CDR3 is TGTGCCAGTAGTACACAGGGAAGCGGAAACACCATATATTTT. V gene TRBV19 combines with J gene TRBJ1-3, with D possibly TRBD1 on 6 matching bases. The CDR3 loop spans 14 amino acids. V was trimmed by 4 bases and J by 4 bases, leaving 11 bases between them. Germline CDR1 and CDR2: LNHDA and SQIVND (reference sequence).

V gene TRBV4-3 combines with J gene TRBJ1-3; maybe TRBD1 (5 bases). V was clipped by 0 bases and J by 0 bases, with 12 bases between them. The V gene's germline CDR1 is LGHNA and CDR2 YSLEER. CDR3 length: 17 amino acids. This CDR3 reads CASSQDPAGYSGNTIYF. The CDR3, as DNA: TGCGCCAGCAGCCAAGATCCCGCAGGGTACTCTGGAAACACCATATATTTT.